The rows below give T cell receptor beta chains drawn from one sample of a study of blood T cells in healthy people across ages. TCRdb analysed the 5' RACE reads with MiXCR anew, one entry per CDR3 protein. The repertoire holds 1,800,000 or so distinct CDR3 sequences, about 39% seen once, with 23% in the top ten. The specimen sequenced was blood. These TCRs come from a human donor in good health. Each CDR3 is given with its conserved first and last residue. Fields, in order: D gene, J gene, V gene, clone size, CDR3 protein, CDR3 DNA. A D gene is named only where the DNA matches it firmly. Only part of the rows carry a size: once, few, many, or a class if the clone is expanded.

. | TRBJ2-1 | TRBV6-4 | few | CASIRPGGHEQFF | TGTGCCAGCATTAGGCCCGGGGGGCACGAGCAGTTCTTC
TRBD1 | TRBJ1-4 | TRBV4-1 | . | CASSQGQGYFGKNEKLFF | TGCGCCAGCAGCCAGGGACAGGGGTATTTCGGGAAGAATGAAAAACTGTTTTTT
. | TRBJ2-5 | TRBV5-6 | few | CASSPRLGQKEETQYF | TGTGCCAGCAGCCCAAGACTCGGACAGAAAGAAGAGACCCAGTACTTC
. | TRBJ2-7 | TRBV3-1 | few | CASSEGSVSYEQYF | TGTGCCAGCAGCGAAGGGAGTGTCTCCTACGAGCAGTACTTC
. | TRBJ2-6 | TRBV10-3 | few | CAISESRAYSGANVLTF | TGTGCCATCAGTGAGTCGAGGGCATACTCTGGGGCCAACGTCCTGACTTTC
. | TRBJ2-1 | TRBV28 | . | CASSVPWGESYNEQFF | TGTGCCAGCAGTGTCCCCTGGGGGGAATCTTACAATGAGCAGTTCTTC
TRBD2 | TRBJ2-4 | TRBV28 | . | CASSLLLAGHTYGQYF | TGTGCCAGCAGTTTACTATTAGCGGGCCATACGTACGGGCAGTACTTC
TRBD2 | TRBJ2-1 | TRBV7-2 | . | CASNSSPGLGYEQFF | TGTGCCAGCAACTCTTCACCGGGACTAGGATATGAGCAGTTCTTC
. | TRBJ2-5 | TRBV29-1 | many | CSAAPGQETQYF | TGCAGCGCCGCCCCAGGGCAAGAGACCCAGTACTTC
. | TRBJ1-5 | TRBV20-1 | . | CSARDLRGGPQPQHF | TGCAGTGCTAGAGATCTCCGAGGGGGTCCTCAGCCCCAGCATTTT
. | TRBJ2-2 | TRBV7-9 | . | CASSATNTGELFF | TGTGCCAGCAGCGCGACGAACACCGGGGAGCTGTTTTTT
TRBD2 | TRBJ2-3 | TRBV10-3 | . | CAIGTSGGSTDTQYF | TGTGCCATCGGGACTAGCGGGGGTAGCACAGATACGCAGTATTTT
TRBD1 | TRBJ2-1 | TRBV4-1 | few | CASSPSTGTGHNEQFF | TGCGCCAGCAGCCCGAGTACCGGGACAGGGCACAATGAGCAGTTCTTC
TRBD2 | TRBJ2-7 | TRBV4-3 | few | CASSRSASGSTYEQYF | TGCGCCAGCAGCCGATCCGCGAGCGGGAGCACCTACGAGCAGTACTTC
. | TRBJ2-5 | TRBV20-1 | . | CSARLDPWETQYF | TGCAGTGCTAGACTAGACCCCTGGGAGACCCAGTACTTC
TRBD1 | TRBJ2-2 | TRBV12-3/TRBV12-4 | . | CASTVGTALSTGELFF | TGTGCCAGCACCGTAGGGACAGCCCTTAGCACCGGGGAGCTGTTTTTT
. | TRBJ2-7 | TRBV29-1 | many | CSVGGTGSYEQYF | TGCAGCGTTGGGGGGACGGGCTCCTACGAGCAGTACTTC
. | TRBJ1-2 | TRBV2 | few | CASSGYRDRYGYTF | TGTGCCAGCAGTGGGTACAGGGACCGCTATGGCTACACCTTC
. | TRBJ2-5 | TRBV4-1 | . | CASSQGLSDQYF | TGCGCCAGCAGCCAAGGCCTGAGTGACCAGTACTTC
TRBD2 | TRBJ2-3 | TRBV24-1 | . | CATSDLLSGGHDTQYF | TGTGCCACCAGTGATTTGCTTAGCGGGGGACACGATACGCAGTATTTT
TRBD1 | TRBJ2-7 | TRBV12-3/TRBV12-4 | once | CASSTRADRDREQYF | TGTGCCAGCAGTACCCGAGCGGACAGGGACCGCGAGCAGTACTTC
. | TRBJ2-3 | TRBV3-1 | . | CASSQRRDADTQYF | TGTGCCAGCAGCCAAAGGAGGGATGCAGATACGCAGTATTTT
. | TRBJ1-4 | TRBV12-3/TRBV12-4 | . | CASNPGGPDEKLFF | TGTGCCAGCAACCCTGGTGGGCCCGATGAAAAACTGTTTTTT
. | TRBJ2-1 | TRBV3-1 | . | CASSQDSQPYNEQFF | TGTGCCAGCAGCCAAGACTCTCAGCCCTACAATGAGCAGTTCTTC
. | TRBJ2-5 | TRBV27 | . | CASSPRDGRQETQYF | TGTGCCAGCAGTCCCCGGGACGGACGTCAAGAGACCCAGTACTTC
. | TRBJ2-3 | TRBV20-1 | . | CSARDPISTDTQYF | TGCAGTGCTAGAGACCCCATCTCGACAGATACGCAGTATTTT
. | TRBJ1-5 | TRBV6-2/TRBV6-3 | . | CASSYRDGFPDGPQHF | TGTGCCAGCAGTTACAGAGATGGTTTTCCGGATGGGCCCCAGCATTTT
. | TRBJ2-1 | TRBV4-3 | few | CASSQDSTLYVGSEQFF | TGCGCCAGCAGCCAAGATTCGACACTATATGTGGGTAGTGAGCAGTTCTTC
. | TRBJ2-5 | TRBV29-1 | . | CSVEAGGQLETQYF | TGCAGCGTTGAAGCCGGGGGACAGTTGGAGACCCAGTACTTC
TRBD2 | TRBJ2-1 | TRBV29-1 | . | CSVEGFRGEYNEQFF | TGCAGCGTTGAAGGATTTCGGGGGGAGTACAATGAGCAGTTCTTC
. | TRBJ2-7 | TRBV7-3 | . | CASATNGGLLEYNEQYF | TGTGCCAGCGCGACCAACGGGGGATTATTAGAGTACAATGAGCAGTACTTC
. | TRBJ2-2 | TRBV4-1 | . | CASSQDQRGSGELFF | TGCGCCAGCAGCCAAGATCAGAGGGGCTCCGGGGAGCTGTTTTTT
. | TRBJ1-1 | TRBV7-3 | . | CASSLGAPGTEAFF | TGTGCCAGCAGCTTGGGGGCGCCGGGCACTGAAGCTTTCTTT
. | TRBJ1-2 | TRBV6-1 | . | CASMKGLDYGYTF | TGTGCCAGCATGAAGGGACTCGACTATGGCTACACCTTC
. | TRBJ1-2 | TRBV4-2 | . | CASSQDGVLGYTF | TGTGCCAGCAGCCAAGATGGGGTTCTTGGCTACACCTTC
. | TRBJ2-5 | TRBV28 | many | CASSFAQGKTQYF | TGTGCCAGCAGTTTTGCCCAGGGCAAGACCCAGTACTTC
TRBD1 | TRBJ1-2 | TRBV7-8 | many | CASSYRGQGAKYGYTF | TGTGCCAGCAGTTACAGGGGACAGGGGGCGAAGTATGGCTACACCTTC
. | TRBJ2-3 | TRBV20-1 | few | CSARVFGGLLANTQYF | TGCAGTGCTAGAGTTTTTGGGGGCCTTCTCGCAAATACGCAGTATTTT
TRBD1 | TRBJ1-4 | TRBV12-3/TRBV12-4 | few | CASSLKGAGGEKLFF | TGTGCCAGCAGTTTGAAGGGGGCCGGCGGTGAAAAACTGTTTTTT
. | TRBJ1-3 | TRBV7-2 | . | CASSPILSGNTIYF | TGTGCCAGCAGCCCAATACTCTCTGGAAACACCATATATTTT
. | TRBJ1-3 | TRBV12-3/TRBV12-4 | . | CASRNLGNTIYF | TGTGCCAGCAGAAACCTCGGAAACACCATATATTTT
. | TRBJ2-7 | TRBV11-3 | few | CASSLATYSYEQYF | TGTGCCAGCAGCTTAGCGACATATTCCTACGAGCAGTACTTC
. | TRBJ2-1 | TRBV3-1 | . | CASSPFSGLSSYNEQFF | TGTGCCAGCAGTCCCTTTAGCGGTCTGAGCTCCTACAATGAGCAGTTCTTC
. | TRBJ1-1 | TRBV20-1 | . | CSAQQVRNTEAFF | TGCAGTGCTCAACAGGTGAGGAACACTGAAGCTTTCTTT
. | TRBJ1-1 | TRBV5-5 | few | CASKIGGRANTEAFF | TGTGCCAGCAAAATCGGCGGCAGGGCGAACACTGAAGCTTTCTTT
TRBD1 | TRBJ1-2 | TRBV6-5 | many | CASRSQGTGFHGYTF | TGTGCCAGCAGATCTCAAGGGACAGGGTTCCATGGCTACACCTTC
. | TRBJ2-5 | TRBV2 | few | CASHLDIQETQYF | TGTGCCAGCCACCTGGACATCCAAGAGACCCAGTACTTC
TRBD1 | TRBJ1-4 | TRBV7-2 | few | CASSWDRYEKLFF | TGTGCCAGCAGCTGGGACAGATATGAAAAACTGTTTTTT
. | TRBJ2-2 | TRBV2 | . | CASSPTGSTPPGELFF | TGTGCCAGCAGCCCAACAGGTTCTACTCCCCCCGGGGAGCTGTTTTTT
. | TRBJ2-7 | TRBV11-3 | few | CASSARGGDEQYF | TGTGCCAGCAGCGCCAGGGGGGGCGACGAGCAGTACTTC
. | TRBJ2-7 | TRBV20-1 | few | CSASPREDLYEQYF | TGCAGTGCTAGCCCCAGGGAAGACCTCTACGAGCAGTACTTC
TRBD1 | TRBJ1-4 | TRBV28 | few | CASSRDRAWEKLFF | TGTGCCAGCAGCCGTGACAGGGCATGGGAAAAACTGTTTTTT
. | TRBJ1-2 | TRBV6-5 | few | CASSYPDKHGYTF | TGTGCCAGCAGTTATCCGGATAAACATGGCTACACCTTC